The sample holds one count of the clone carrying this T cell receptor (beta chain). Antigen unknown. In germline, CDR1 is PRHDT, CDR2 FYEKMQ (reference sequence). Trimming took off 3 bases at V and 2 bases at J, with 11 bases between the two ends. The CDR3 has 15 amino acids. These data are taken from a study of graft-versus-host responses after intestinal transplantation. Study overall: Multivisceral, liver-intestinal, or isolated intestinal grafts went to recipients.

Data came from immunoSEQ multiplex PCR; TCRdb stores just in-frame clones and leaves some out. The data show about 120,000 clones, around 93% seen once. This receptor was taken from a human donor who received an intestinal transplant. This specimen consisted of unstimulated CD8+ T cells sorted from spleen or lymph node cells, obtained before intestinal transplant. The chain has TRBV13 and TRBJ1-5; the D gene is possibly TRBD1 (5 bases). The CDR3 spells CASSFSVGGNQPQHF. Here the CDR3 DNA reads TGTGCCAGCAGCTTTAGTGTGGGGGGCAATCAGCCCCAGCATTTT. The full variable domain, its missing parts supplied by reference TRBV13 and TRBJ1-5, is AAGVIQSPRHLIKEKRETATLKCYPIPRHDTVYWYQQGPGQDPQFLISFYEKMQSDKGSIPDRFSAQQFSDYHSELNMSSLELGDSALYFCASSFSVGGNQPQHFGDGTRLSIL.